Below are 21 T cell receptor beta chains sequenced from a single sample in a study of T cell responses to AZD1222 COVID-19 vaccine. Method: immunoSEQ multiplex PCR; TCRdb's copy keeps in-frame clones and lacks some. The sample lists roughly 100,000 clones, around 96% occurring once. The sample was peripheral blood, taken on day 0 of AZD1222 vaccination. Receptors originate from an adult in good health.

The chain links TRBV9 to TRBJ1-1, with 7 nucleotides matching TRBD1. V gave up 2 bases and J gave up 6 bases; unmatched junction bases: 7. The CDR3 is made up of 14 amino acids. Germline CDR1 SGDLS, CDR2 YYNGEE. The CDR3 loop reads CASSVSGQGAEAFF. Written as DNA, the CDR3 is TGTGCCAGCAGCGTTAGTGGCCAGGGGGCTGAAGCTTTCTTT. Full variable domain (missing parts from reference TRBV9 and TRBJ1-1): DSGVTQTPKHLITATGQRVTLRCSPRSGDLSVYWYQQSLDQGLQFLIQYYNGEERAKGNILERFSAQQFPDLHSELNLSSLELGDSALYFCASSVSGQGAEAFFGQGTRLTVV.

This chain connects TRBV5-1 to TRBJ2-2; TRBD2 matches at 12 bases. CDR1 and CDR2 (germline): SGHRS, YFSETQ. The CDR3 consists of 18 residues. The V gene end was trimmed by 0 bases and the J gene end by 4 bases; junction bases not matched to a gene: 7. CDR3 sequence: CASSLALAGGRGTGELFF. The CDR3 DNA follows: TGCGCCAGCAGCTTGGCACTAGCGGGAGGACGGGGCACCGGGGAGCTGTTTTTT. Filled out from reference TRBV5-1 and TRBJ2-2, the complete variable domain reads KAGVTQTPRYLIKTRGQQVTLSCSPISGHRSVSWYQQTPGQGLQFLFEYFSETQRNKGNFPGRFSGRQFSNSRSEMNVSTLELGDSALYLCASSLALAGGRGTGELFFGEGSRLTVL.

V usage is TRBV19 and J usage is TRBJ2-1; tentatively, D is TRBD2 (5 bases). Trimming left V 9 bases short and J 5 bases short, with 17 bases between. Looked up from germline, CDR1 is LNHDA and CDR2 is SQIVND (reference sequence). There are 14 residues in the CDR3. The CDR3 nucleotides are TGTGCCAGCGAGATGAGACGGGGAAACAATGAGCAGTTCTTC. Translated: CASEMRRGNNEQFF.

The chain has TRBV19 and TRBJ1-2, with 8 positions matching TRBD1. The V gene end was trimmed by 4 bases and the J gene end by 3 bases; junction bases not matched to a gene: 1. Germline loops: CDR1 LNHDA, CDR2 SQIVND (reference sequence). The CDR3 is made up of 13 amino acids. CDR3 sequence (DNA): TGTGCCAGTAGTAAGACAGGGGACTATGGCTACACCTTC. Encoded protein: CASSKTGDYGYTF.

The CDR3 DNA sequence: TGTGCCAGCAGCCCCAAGGGGGAGGAAAAACTGTTTTTT. Its protein is CASSPKGEEKLFF. V gene TRBV7-9 combines with J gene TRBJ1-4; D might be TRBD1 (6 bases). Germline V gives CDR1 SEHNR, CDR2 FQNEAQ (reference sequence). There are 13 residues in the CDR3. V lost 5 bases and J lost 8, with 12 bases in between.

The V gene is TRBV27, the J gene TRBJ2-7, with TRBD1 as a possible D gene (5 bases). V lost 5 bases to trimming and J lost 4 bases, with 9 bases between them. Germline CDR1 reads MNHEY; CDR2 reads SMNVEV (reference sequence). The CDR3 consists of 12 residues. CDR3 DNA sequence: TGTGCCAGCAGTAGGACAAAATACGAGCAGTACTTC. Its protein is CASSRTKYEQYF.

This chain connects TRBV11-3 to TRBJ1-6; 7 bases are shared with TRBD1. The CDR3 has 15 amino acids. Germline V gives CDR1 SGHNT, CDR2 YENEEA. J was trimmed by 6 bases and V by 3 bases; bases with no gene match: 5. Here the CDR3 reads CASSLGGQSNSPLHF. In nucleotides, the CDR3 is TGTGCCAGCAGCTTGGGGGGACAGAGTAATTCACCCCTCCACTTT.

The CDR3 DNA is TGTGCCAGCAGGATACTAAGGGACATCGGTTCACCCCTCCACTTT. The encoded protein is CASRILRDIGSPLHF. V and J are TRBV27 and TRBJ1-6; the D gene is possibly TRBD1 (6 bases). Looked up from germline, CDR1 is MNHEY and CDR2 is SMNVEV (reference sequence). Deletions cut 6 bases from V and 9 bases from J, with 18 bases between. CDR3 length: 15 amino acids.

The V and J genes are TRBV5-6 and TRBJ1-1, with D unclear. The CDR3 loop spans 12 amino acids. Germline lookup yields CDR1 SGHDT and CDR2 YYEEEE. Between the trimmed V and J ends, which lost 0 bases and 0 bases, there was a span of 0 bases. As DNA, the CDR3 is TGTGCCAGCAGCTTGGTGAACACTGAAGCTTTCTTT. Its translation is CASSLVNTEAFF.

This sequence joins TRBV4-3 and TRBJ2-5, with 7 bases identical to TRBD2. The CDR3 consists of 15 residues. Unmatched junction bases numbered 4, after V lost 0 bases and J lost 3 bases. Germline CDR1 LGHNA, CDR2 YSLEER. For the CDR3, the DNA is TGCGCCAGCAGCCAAGATATTGGACTAGAAGAGACCCAGTACTTC. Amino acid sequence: CASSQDIGLEETQYF.

CDR3 residues: CASSVDRSSYNSPLHF. The DNA for the CDR3 is TGTGCCAGCAGCGTGGACAGGAGCTCCTATAATTCACCCCTCCACTTT. The chain has TRBV2 and TRBJ1-6, with 7 bases lining up with TRBD1. Germline CDR1 reads SNHLY; CDR2 reads FYNNEI. V lost 6 bases, J lost 0 bases, and 5 bases stayed unmatched. CDR3 size: 16 residues.

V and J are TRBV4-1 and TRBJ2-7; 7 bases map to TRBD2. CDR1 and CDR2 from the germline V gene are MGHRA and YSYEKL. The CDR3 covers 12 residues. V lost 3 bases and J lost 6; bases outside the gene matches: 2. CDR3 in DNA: TGCGCCAGCAGCCACACGGGGGGCGAGCAGTACTTC. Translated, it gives CASSHTGGEQYF.

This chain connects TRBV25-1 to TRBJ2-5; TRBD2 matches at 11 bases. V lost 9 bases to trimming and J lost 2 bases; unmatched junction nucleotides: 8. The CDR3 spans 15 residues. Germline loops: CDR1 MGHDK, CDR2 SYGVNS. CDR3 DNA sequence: TGTGCCAGTCGTAGCGGGGGGGCCGGGCAAGAGACCCAGTACTTC. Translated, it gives CASRSGGAGQETQYF.

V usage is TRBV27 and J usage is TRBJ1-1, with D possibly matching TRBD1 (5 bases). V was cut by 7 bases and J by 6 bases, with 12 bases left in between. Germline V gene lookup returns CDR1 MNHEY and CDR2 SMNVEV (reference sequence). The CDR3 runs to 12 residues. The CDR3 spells CASTSEGSEAFF. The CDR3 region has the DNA TGTGCCAGCACCTCCGAGGGGTCTGAAGCTTTCTTT.

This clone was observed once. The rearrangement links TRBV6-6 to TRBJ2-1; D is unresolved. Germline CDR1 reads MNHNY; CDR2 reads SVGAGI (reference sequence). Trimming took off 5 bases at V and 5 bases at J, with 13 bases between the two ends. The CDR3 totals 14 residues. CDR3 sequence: CASSTDWRNNEQFF. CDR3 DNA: TGTGCCAGCAGTACCGACTGGAGAAACAATGAGCAGTTCTTC.

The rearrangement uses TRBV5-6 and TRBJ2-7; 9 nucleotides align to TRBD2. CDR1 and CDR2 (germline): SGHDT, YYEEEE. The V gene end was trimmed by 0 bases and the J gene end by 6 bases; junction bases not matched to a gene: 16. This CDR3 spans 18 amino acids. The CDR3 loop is CASSLALGLAKGLGEQYF. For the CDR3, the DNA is TGTGCCAGCAGCTTGGCCTTGGGACTAGCCAAGGGTTTAGGCGAGCAGTACTTC.

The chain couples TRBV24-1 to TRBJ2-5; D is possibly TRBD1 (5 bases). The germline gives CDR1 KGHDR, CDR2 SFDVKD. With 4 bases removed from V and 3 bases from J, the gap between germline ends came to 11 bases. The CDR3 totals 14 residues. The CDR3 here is CATSETTAKETQYF. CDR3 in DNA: TGTGCCACCAGTGAGACGACAGCCAAAGAGACCCAGTACTTC.

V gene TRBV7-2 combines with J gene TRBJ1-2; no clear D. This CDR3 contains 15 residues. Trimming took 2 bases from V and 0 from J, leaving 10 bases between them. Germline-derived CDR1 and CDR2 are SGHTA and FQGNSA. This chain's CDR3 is CASSLRQVTNYGYTF. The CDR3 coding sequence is TGTGCCAGCAGCTTAAGGCAGGTGACTAACTATGGCTACACCTTC.

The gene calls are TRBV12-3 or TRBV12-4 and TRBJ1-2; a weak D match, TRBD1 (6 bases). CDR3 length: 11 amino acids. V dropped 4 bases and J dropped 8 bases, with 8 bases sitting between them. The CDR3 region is CASSYRAGYTF. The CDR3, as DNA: TGTGCCAGCAGTTACAGGGCAGGCTACACCTTC.

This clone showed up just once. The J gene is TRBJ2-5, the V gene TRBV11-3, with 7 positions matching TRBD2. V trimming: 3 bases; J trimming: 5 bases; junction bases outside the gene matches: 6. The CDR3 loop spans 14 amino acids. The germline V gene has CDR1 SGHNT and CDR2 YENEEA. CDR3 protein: CASSFGSGWETQYF. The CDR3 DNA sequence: TGTGCCAGCAGCTTCGGTAGCGGGTGGGAGACCCAGTACTTC.

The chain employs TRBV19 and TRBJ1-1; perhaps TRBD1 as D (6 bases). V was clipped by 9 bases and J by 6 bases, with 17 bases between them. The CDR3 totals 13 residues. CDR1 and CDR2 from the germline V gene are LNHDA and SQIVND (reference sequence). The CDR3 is CASALARGAEAFF. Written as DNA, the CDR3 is TGTGCCAGCGCCCTTGCCAGGGGCGCTGAAGCTTTCTTT.